Presented here are 10 T cell receptor beta chains from one specimen sequenced in a study of T cell clones after liver transplantation. This table comes from immunoSEQ multiplex PCR, and its TCRdb copy is limited to in-frame clones, with some not included. In the table there are 60,000 or so clones, 60% to 75% of which are singletons. This specimen was CD4+ T cells from blood, taken at the 22-month timepoint. These TCRs come from a human patient who received a liver transplant. Among the T cells, some may be from the graft donor.

V usage is TRBV2 and J usage is TRBJ2-1; D is unclear. Germline V CDR1 and CDR2: SNHLY, FYNNEI. CDR3 length: 15 amino acids. Trimming shortened V by 6 bases and J by 2 bases, and 14 bases separated the two germline ends. The CDR3 DNA reads TGTGCCAGCAGAACTGCGACCGGAACCTACAATGAGCAGTTCTTC. Its translation: CASRTATGTYNEQFF.

The chain couples TRBV18 to TRBJ2-1; 7 bases map to TRBD1. Losses at the gene ends were 0 bases for V and 5 bases for J; bases not matched to a gene: 7. Germline V lookup: CDR1 KGHSH, CDR2 LQKENI. This CDR3 comprises 16 residues. The CDR3 spells CASSPPNGQANNEQFF. CDR3 in DNA: TGTGCCAGCTCACCACCGAACGGACAGGCAAACAATGAGCAGTTCTTC.

This chain uses TRBV9 with TRBJ2-3; 10 bases are a match to TRBD2. The germline V gene encodes CDR1 SGDLS and CDR2 YYNGEE. This CDR3 is 21 amino acids long. Trimming removed 4 bases from V and 1 base from J; junction bases left unmatched: 21. The CDR3 nucleotides are TGTGCCAGCAGCCCTAGGGGGTTGACTAGCGGGTACCCTGGGCGCACAGATACGCAGTATTTT. It translates to CASSPRGLTSGYPGRTDTQYF. Supplemented by reference TRBV9 and TRBJ2-3, the full variable domain reads DSGVTQTPKHLITATGQRVTLRCSPRSGDLSVYWYQQSLDQGLQFLIQYYNGEERAKGNILERFSAQQFPDLHSELNLSSLELGDSALYFCASSPRGLTSGYPGRTDTQYFGPGTRLTVL.

J is TRBJ2-3 and V is TRBV30; possible D gene TRBD1, 6 bases. Per the germline V gene, CDR1 is GTSNPN and CDR2 is SVGIG (reference sequence). This CDR3 is built from 14 residues. Trimming removed 4 bases from V and 0 bases from J, with 11 bases in between. The CDR3 loop reads CAWKGVASTDTQYF. The DNA of the CDR3 is TGTGCCTGGAAGGGGGTCGCCAGCACAGATACGCAGTATTTT.

V is TRBV5-1 and J is TRBJ2-1; 8 bases align to TRBD1. Germline V gene lookup returns CDR1 SGHRS and CDR2 YFSETQ. This CDR3 comprises 17 residues. V lost 2 bases, J lost 3 bases, and 10 bases stayed unmatched. This chain's CDR3 is CASSFGQGNIGYNEQFF. In DNA, the CDR3 is TGCGCCAGCAGCTTCGGACAGGGAAACATAGGCTACAATGAGCAGTTCTTC.

This clone has more than one count but fewer than ten. The chain uses TRBV29-1 and TRBJ1-2, with 9 bases lining up with TRBD1. The germline V gene has CDR1 SQVTM and CDR2 ANQGSEA. V lost 7 bases and J lost 4; bases outside the gene matches: 4. This CDR3 contains 12 residues. The DNA for the CDR3 is TGCAGCGCTACAGGGGGCACCTATGGCTACACCTTC. This sequence encodes CSATGGTYGYTF. The whole variable domain, remainder taken from reference TRBV29-1 and TRBJ1-2, is SAVISQKPSRDICQRGTSLTIQCQVDSQVTMMFWYRQQPGQSLTLIATANQGSEATYESGFVIDKFPISRPNLTFSTLTVSNMSPEDSSIYLCSATGGTYGYTFGSGTRLTVV.

This clone turned up a few times. V is TRBV20-1 and J is TRBJ1-2; D unresolved. V shed 8 bases and J shed 7 bases, with 14 bases lying between them. The CDR3 runs to 11 residues. Germline CDR1 reads DFQATT; CDR2 reads SNEGSKA (reference sequence). In DNA, the CDR3 is TGCAGTCCATATGTAGGGTCTGGCTACACCTTC. It is translated as CSPYVGSGYTF.

The chain carries TRBV7-2 and TRBJ2-1; D not certain. Deletions cut 0 bases from V and 7 bases from J, with 10 bases between. Germline CDR1 is SGHTA and CDR2 is FQGNSA. This CDR3 is 14 amino acids long. CDR3 bases: TGTGCCAGCAGCTTAGCGCAACTCTCAAATGAGCAGTTCTTC. Residues: CASSLAQLSNEQFF.

This clone was picked up a small number of times. The chain recombines TRBV27 with TRBJ1-5; 8 bases are shared with TRBD1. CDR3 length: 14 residues. The junction had 5 bases not matched to a gene; V was cut back by 6 bases and J by 4 bases. CDR1 is MNHEY and CDR2 is SMNVEV in the germline V gene (reference sequence). For the CDR3, the DNA is TGTGCCAGCAGCATGACAGGGGTGAATCAGCCCCAGCATTTT. This codes for CASSMTGVNQPQHF.

This rearrangement joins TRBV30 to TRBJ1-3; the match to TRBD1 covers 8 bases. The V segment lost 7 bases and the J segment 3 bases; nucleotides outside the gene matches: 8. This CDR3 has 14 amino acids. Germline CDR1 reads GTSNPN; CDR2 reads SVGIG (reference sequence). The CDR3 loop reads CAYGQGEFGNTIYF. CDR3 DNA: TGTGCCTACGGACAGGGAGAGTTTGGAAACACCATATATTTT.